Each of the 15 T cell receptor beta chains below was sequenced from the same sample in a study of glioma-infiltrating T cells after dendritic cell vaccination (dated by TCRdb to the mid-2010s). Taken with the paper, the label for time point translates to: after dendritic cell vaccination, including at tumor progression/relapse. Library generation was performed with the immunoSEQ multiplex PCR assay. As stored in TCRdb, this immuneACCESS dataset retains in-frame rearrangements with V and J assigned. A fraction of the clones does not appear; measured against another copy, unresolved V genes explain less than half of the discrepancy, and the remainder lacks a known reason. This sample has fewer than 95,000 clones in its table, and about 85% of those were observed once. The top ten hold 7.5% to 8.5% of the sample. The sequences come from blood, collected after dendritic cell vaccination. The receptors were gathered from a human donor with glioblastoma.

This chain's CDR3 is CATSPRDRGTPNNSPLHF. In DNA form, the CDR3 reads TGTGCCACCAGCCCCCGGGACAGGGGGACCCCGAATAATTCACCCCTCCACTTT. The genes are TRBV15 and TRBJ1-6; 11 nucleotides match TRBD1. In germline, CDR1 is LNHNV, CDR2 YYDKDF (reference sequence). The V and J ends lost 5 bases and 5 bases, in that order; junction bases with no gene match: 11. The CDR3 has 18 residues.

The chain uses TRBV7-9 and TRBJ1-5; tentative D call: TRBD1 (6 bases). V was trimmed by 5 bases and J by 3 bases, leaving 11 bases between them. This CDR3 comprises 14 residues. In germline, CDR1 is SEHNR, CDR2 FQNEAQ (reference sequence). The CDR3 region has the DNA TGTGCCAGCAGCGCGGACAGAATCAATCAGCCCCAGCATTTT. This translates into CASSADRINQPQHF.

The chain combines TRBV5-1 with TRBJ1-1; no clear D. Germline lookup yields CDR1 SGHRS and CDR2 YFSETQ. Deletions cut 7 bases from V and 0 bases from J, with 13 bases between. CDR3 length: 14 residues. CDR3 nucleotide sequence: TGCGCCAGCGCCGGGGTTGGGTTGAACACTGAAGCTTTCTTT. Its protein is CASAGVGLNTEAFF.

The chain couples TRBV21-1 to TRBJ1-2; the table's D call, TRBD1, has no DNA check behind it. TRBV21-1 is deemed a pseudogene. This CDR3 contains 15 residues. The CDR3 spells CASSKQDREPYGYTF. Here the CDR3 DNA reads TGTGCCAGCAGCAAACAGGACAGAGAGCCCTATGGCTACACCTTC.

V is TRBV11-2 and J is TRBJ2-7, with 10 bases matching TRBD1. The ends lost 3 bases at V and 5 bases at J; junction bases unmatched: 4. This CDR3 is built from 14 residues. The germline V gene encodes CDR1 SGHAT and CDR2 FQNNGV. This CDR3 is CASSLTGGWNEQYF. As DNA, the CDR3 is TGTGCCAGCAGCTTGACAGGGGGCTGGAACGAGCAGTACTTC.

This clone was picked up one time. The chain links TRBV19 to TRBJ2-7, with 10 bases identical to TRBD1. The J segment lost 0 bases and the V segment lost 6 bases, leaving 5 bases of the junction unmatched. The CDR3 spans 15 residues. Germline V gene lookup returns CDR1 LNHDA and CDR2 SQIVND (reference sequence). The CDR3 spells CASRWGTGASYEQYF. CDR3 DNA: TGTGCCAGTAGATGGGGGACAGGGGCCTCCTACGAGCAGTACTTC.

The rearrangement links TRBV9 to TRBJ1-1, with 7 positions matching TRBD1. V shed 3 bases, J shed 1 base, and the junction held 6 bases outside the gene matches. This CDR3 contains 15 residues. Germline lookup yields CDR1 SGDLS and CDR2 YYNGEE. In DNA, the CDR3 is TGTGCCAGCAGCGAATACAGGGGCCCGAACACTGAAGCTTTCTTT. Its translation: CASSEYRGPNTEAFF.

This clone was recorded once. The CDR3 is CASSLAGGLNTEAFF. CDR3 nucleotide sequence: TGCGCCAGCAGCTTGGCCGGGGGGCTGAACACTGAAGCTTTCTTT. The chain links TRBV5-1 to TRBJ1-1; TRBD1 is a possible D gene (6 bases). Germline V gene lookup returns CDR1 SGHRS and CDR2 YFSETQ. V was trimmed by 0 bases and J by 0 bases, leaving 9 bases between them. There are 15 residues in the CDR3. Variable domain in full (rest from reference TRBV5-1 and TRBJ1-1): KAGVTQTPRYLIKTRGQQVTLSCSPISGHRSVSWYQQTPGQGLQFLFEYFSETQRNKGNFPGRFSGRQFSNSRSEMNVSTLELGDSALYLCASSLAGGLNTEAFFGQGTRLTVV.

The CDR3 here is CASSLEGEGGYGYTF. The CDR3 region has the DNA TGTGCCAGCAGCTTAGAGGGGGAGGGGGGCTATGGCTACACCTTC. This chain connects TRBV7-9 to TRBJ1-2, with a tentative D call TRBD1 (6 bases). Germline V CDR1 and CDR2: SEHNR, FQNEAQ (reference sequence). The CDR3 has 15 amino acids. Trimming shortened V by 1 base and J by 4 bases, and 13 bases separated the two germline ends. Complete variable domain (other parts from reference TRBV7-9 and TRBJ1-2): DTGVSQNPRHKITKRGQNVTFRCDPISEHNRLYWYRQTLGQGPEFLTYFQNEAQLEKSRLLSDRFSAERPKGSFSTLEIQRTEQGDSAMYLCASSLEGEGGYGYTFGSGTRLTVV.

The DNA for the CDR3 is TGTGCCAGCAGTCCAACAGGGAGCTATGGCTACACCTTC. It specifies CASSPTGSYGYTF. V gene TRBV6-5 combines with J gene TRBJ1-2, with a weak D call TRBD1 (6 bases). This CDR3 has 13 amino acids. Germline V gives CDR1 MNHEY, CDR2 SVGAGI. The V and J ends lost 5 bases and 4 bases respectively, with 11 bases between them.

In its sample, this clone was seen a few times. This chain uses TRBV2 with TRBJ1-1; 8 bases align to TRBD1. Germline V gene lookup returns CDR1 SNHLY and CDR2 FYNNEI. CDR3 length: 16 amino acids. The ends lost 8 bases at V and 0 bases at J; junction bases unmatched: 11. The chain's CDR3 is CASHRTGFGVNTEAFF. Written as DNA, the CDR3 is TGTGCCAGCCACCGGACAGGGTTCGGCGTGAACACTGAAGCTTTCTTT.

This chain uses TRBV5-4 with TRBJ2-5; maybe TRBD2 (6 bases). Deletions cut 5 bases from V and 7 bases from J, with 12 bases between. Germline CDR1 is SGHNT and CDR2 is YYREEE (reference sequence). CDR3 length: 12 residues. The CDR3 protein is CASRAGYGTQYF. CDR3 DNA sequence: TGTGCCAGCAGGGCGGGGTACGGGACCCAGTACTTC. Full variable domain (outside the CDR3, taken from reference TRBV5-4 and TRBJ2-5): ETGVTQSPTHLIKTRGQQVTLRCSSQSGHNTVSWYQQALGQGPQFIFQYYREEENGRGNFPPRFSGLQFPNYSSELNVNALELDDSALYLCASRAGYGTQYFGPGTRLLVL.

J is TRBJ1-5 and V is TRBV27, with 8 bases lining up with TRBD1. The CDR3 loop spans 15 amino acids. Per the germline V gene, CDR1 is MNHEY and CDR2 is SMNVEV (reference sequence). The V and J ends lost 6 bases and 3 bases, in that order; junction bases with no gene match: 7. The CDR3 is CASRQTGAVNQPQHF. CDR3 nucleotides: TGTGCCAGCAGACAGACAGGGGCCGTCAATCAGCCCCAGCATTTT.

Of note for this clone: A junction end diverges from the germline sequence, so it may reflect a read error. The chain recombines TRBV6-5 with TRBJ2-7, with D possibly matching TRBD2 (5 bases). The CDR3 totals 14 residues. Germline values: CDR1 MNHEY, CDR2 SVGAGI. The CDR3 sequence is CASSYSASSNEQYF. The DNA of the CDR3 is TGTGCCAGCAGTTACTCGGCTAGCTCCAACGAGCAGTACTTC.

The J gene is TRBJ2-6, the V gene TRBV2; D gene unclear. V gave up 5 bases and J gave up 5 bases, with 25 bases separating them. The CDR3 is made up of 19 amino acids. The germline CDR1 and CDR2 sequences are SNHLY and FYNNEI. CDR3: CASSLVAYRIQSRANVLTF. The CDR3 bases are TGTGCCAGCAGTCTCGTAGCTTACCGGATACAAAGTCGGGCCAACGTCCTGACTTTC.